The 8 T cell receptor beta chains below all came from one sample that was sequenced in a study of low-dose radiotherapy and immunotherapy resistance in tumors. Time point described: after trial treatment. Treatment denoted: LDRT plus nivolumab, ipilimumab, low-dose cyclophosphamide and aspirin (RACIN trial). Using a constant-region primer together with a V-primer adapter, TCRs were subjected to approximately 20 PCR cycles of amplification. In TCRdb, the reads were re-called with MiXCR into one record per CDR3 protein. The sample shows roughly 52,000 distinct CDR3 sequences, around 35% of them seen only once. Sequenced here: PBMCs, sampled after low-dose radiotherapy plus immunotherapy. Receptor source: a male donor with rectosigmoid adenocarcinoma.

A single count supports this clonotype. The chain has TRBV18 and TRBJ2-3, with 7 bases identical to TRBD1. The ends lost 1 base at V and 2 bases at J; junction bases unmatched: 6. This CDR3 spans 16 amino acids. Germline V gene data show CDR1 as KGHSH and CDR2 as LQKENI. This CDR3 is CASSPRWDRNTDTQYF. The CDR3 bases are TGTGCCAGCTCACCACGTTGGGACAGAAACACAGATACGCAGTATTTT.

In this sample, this clonotype turned up many times. This chain joins TRBV5-1 and TRBJ2-7, with D perhaps matching TRBD1 (5 bases). The CDR3 loop spans 14 amino acids. The germline V gene has CDR1 SGHRS and CDR2 YFSETQ. Trimming shortened V by 0 bases and J by 0 bases, and 7 bases separated the two germline ends. The CDR3 sequence: CASSLDRLSYEQYF. The CDR3 nucleotides read TGCGCCAGCAGCTTGGACAGGCTCTCCTACGAGCAGTACTTC. Complete variable domain (other parts from reference TRBV5-1 and TRBJ2-7): KAGVTQTPRYLIKTRGQQVTLSCSPISGHRSVSWYQQTPGQGLQFLFEYFSETQRNKGNFPGRFSGRQFSNSRSEMNVSTLELGDSALYLCASSLDRLSYEQYFGPGTRLTVT.

This CDR3 is CASSLVTGWTEAFF. CDR3 coding DNA: TGTGCCAGCAGCTTAGTAACAGGGTGGACTGAAGCTTTCTTT. The J gene is TRBJ1-1, the V gene TRBV7-9, with D possibly matching TRBD1 (6 bases). Germline V gives CDR1 SEHNR, CDR2 FQNEAQ (reference sequence). CDR3 length: 14 amino acids. The V end was cut by 1 base, the J end by 5 bases, with 11 bases between.

This clonotype occurred a few times. A far larger clone lies a single base away; this is likely a read error. The chain recombines TRBV7-2 with TRBJ2-7; 10 positions agree with TRBD2. The CDR3 contains 15 residues. The J segment lost 7 bases and the V segment lost 4 bases, leaving 10 bases of the junction unmatched. The germline CDR1 and CDR2 sequences are SGHTA and FQGNSA. The CDR3 region is CASSYQRGGYNEQYF. CDR3 DNA: TGTGCCAGCAGCTACCAGCGGGGGGGGTACAATGAGCAGTACTTC.

Notes on this clonotype: This is likely an artifact of a read error, given a far larger clone one base away. The chain links TRBV6-8 to TRBJ2-3; D unclear. Germline-derived CDR1 and CDR2 are MNHGY and SAAAGT. The V and J ends lost 1 base and 2 bases respectively, with 7 bases between them. The CDR3 totals 14 residues. The CDR3 nucleotides are TGTGCCAGCAGTTACTTGAGGATCACAGATACGCAGTATTTT. This translates into CASSYLRITDTQYF.

In this sample, this clonotype turned up many times. The chain is built from TRBV7-2 and TRBJ2-3; either TRBD1 or TRBD2 may supply D (5 bases each). Trimming removed 3 bases at V and 2 bases at J, with 9 bases between. Germline CDR1 SGHTA, CDR2 FQGNSA. The CDR3 has 14 amino acids. This CDR3 is CASSFGTSTDTQYF. The CDR3 DNA follows: TGTGCCAGCAGCTTTGGGACGTCCACAGATACGCAGTATTTT. The variable domain in full, completed from reference TRBV7-2 and TRBJ2-3, reads GAGVSQSPSNKVTEKGKDVELRCDPISGHTALYWYRQSLGQGLEFLIYFQGNSAPDKSGLPSDRFSAERTGGSVSTLTIQRTQQEDSAVYLCASSFGTSTDTQYFGPGTRLTVL.

In this sample, this clonotype turned up many times. The CDR3 DNA is TGTGCCAGCAGCCAACCCACGACCGGGGAGCTGTTTTTT. Translating gives CASSQPTTGELFF. V gene TRBV4-2 combines with J gene TRBJ2-2, with no clear D. CDR1 and CDR2 (germline): LGHNA, YNFKEQ. This CDR3 has 13 residues. The ends were cut back, 2 bases at V and 5 bases at J, with 6 bases in the middle.

This CDR3 reads CASSAPGQGSYEQYF. CDR3 nucleotides: TGTGCCAGCAGTGCACCGGGACAGGGTAGCTACGAGCAGTACTTC. The rearrangement uses TRBV28 and TRBJ2-7; TRBD1 matches at 9 bases. The CDR3 is 15 residues long. In germline, CDR1 is MDHEN, CDR2 SYDVKM. V trimming: 5 bases; J trimming: 3 bases; junction bases outside the gene matches: 8.